These 6 T cell receptor beta chains share one sample of origin, sequenced in a study of OX40 agonist ivuxolimab in advanced cancers. This table comes from immunoSEQ multiplex PCR, and its TCRdb copy is limited to in-frame clones, with some not included. The sample lists approximately 130,000 clones, just over 90% occurring once. Sample: CD4+ or CD8+ T cells sorted from blood, taken in a trial of the OX40 agonist ivuxolimab. These receptor sequences come from an adult with an advanced solid tumor such as melanoma, head and neck, liver or kidney cancer.

The rearrangement uses TRBV7-2 and TRBJ2-5; the D is unclear. The germline V gene has CDR1 SGHTA and CDR2 FQGNSA. V was shortened by 1 base and J by 1 base, with 7 bases between the two germline ends. This CDR3 has 14 amino acids. This CDR3 reads CASSLGAVQETQYF. As DNA, the CDR3 is TGTGCCAGCAGCTTAGGAGCAGTCCAAGAGACCCAGTACTTC.

The chain couples TRBV6-5 to TRBJ2-5, with a tentative D call TRBD2 (5 bases). CDR1 is MNHEY and CDR2 is SVGAGI in the germline V gene. V gave up 8 bases and J gave up 5 bases, with 18 bases separating them. The CDR3 is made up of 14 amino acids. The CDR3 region is CASRRRAMEETQYF. Written as DNA, the CDR3 is TGTGCCAGCCGACGGCGGGCCATGGAGGAGACCCAGTACTTC.

The CDR3 protein is CSVMTATEAFF. In DNA form, the CDR3 reads TGCAGCGTTATGACAGCCACTGAAGCTTTCTTT. This chain connects TRBV29-1 to TRBJ1-1; maybe TRBD1 (5 bases). Germline assignment: CDR1 SQVTM and CDR2 ANQGSEA. V lost 5 bases and J 4 bases, leaving 8 bases between the germline ends. This CDR3 spans 11 amino acids.

This rearrangement joins TRBV7-2 to TRBJ2-5; D may be TRBD1 (5 bases). Between the trimmed V and J ends, which lost 4 bases and 4 bases, there was a span of 13 bases. Germline lookup yields CDR1 SGHTA and CDR2 FQGNSA. The CDR3 has 14 residues. The DNA of the CDR3 is TGTGCCAGCAGCTCGTTAGTTCAGGGAGAGACCCAGTACTTC. This encodes CASSSLVQGETQYF.

The chain uses TRBV28 and TRBJ2-5; unclear D gene. V was clipped by 2 bases and J by 4 bases, with 11 bases between them. The germline gives CDR1 MDHEN, CDR2 SYDVKM. The CDR3 extends over 14 amino acids. The CDR3 sequence: CASSLITLRETQYF. CDR3 nucleotides: TGTGCCAGCAGTTTAATTACTCTCCGAGAGACCCAGTACTTC. Complete variable domain (other parts from reference TRBV28 and TRBJ2-5): DVKVTQSSRYLVKRTGEKVFLECVQDMDHENMFWYRQDPGLGLRLIYFSYDVKMKEKGDIPEGYSVSREKKERFSLILESASTNQTSMYLCASSLITLRETQYFGPGTRLLVL.

V and J are TRBV28 and TRBJ2-7; 9 bases align to TRBD1. Germline V CDR1 and CDR2: MDHEN, SYDVKM. The CDR3 is made up of 14 amino acids. The V and J ends lost 4 bases and 5 bases, in that order; junction bases with no gene match: 6. The CDR3 reads CASSSLDRGNEQYF. CDR3 bases: TGTGCCAGCAGTTCGTTAGACAGGGGGAACGAGCAGTACTTC.